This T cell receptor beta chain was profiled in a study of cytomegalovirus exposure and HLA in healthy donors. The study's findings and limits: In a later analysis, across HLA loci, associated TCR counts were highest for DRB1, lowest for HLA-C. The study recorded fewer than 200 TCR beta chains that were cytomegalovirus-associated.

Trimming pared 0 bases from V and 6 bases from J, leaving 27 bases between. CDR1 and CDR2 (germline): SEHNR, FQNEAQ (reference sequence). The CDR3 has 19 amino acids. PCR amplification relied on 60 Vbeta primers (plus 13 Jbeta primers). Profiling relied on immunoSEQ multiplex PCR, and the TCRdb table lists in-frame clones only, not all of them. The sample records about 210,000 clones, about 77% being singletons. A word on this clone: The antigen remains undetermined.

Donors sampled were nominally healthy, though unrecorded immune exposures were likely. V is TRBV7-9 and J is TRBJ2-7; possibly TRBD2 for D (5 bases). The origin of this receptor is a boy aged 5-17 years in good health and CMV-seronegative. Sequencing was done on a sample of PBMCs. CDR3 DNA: TGTGCCAGCAGCTTAGCGCCCTTGGGGAGCTTAAAATTTGTAGGCGAGCAGTACTTC. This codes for CASSLAPLGSLKFVGEQYF.